A selection of T cell receptor beta chains follows, all from one sample in a study of beta chain features in type 1 diabetes. This table comes from immunoSEQ multiplex PCR, and its TCRdb copy is limited to in-frame clones, with some not included. The sample consists of roughly 140,000 clones, 6.9% of them appearing once. The sample consisted of central memory CD4+ T cells from blood. The source of these receptors is a woman aged 30 to 39 in good health. Both conserved end residues are part of each CDR3. A D gene is named only where the DNA matches it firmly. Expanded clones are given a class, and other clones once, few, many or no size at all.

D	V	J	size	DNA	CDR3
TRBD2	TRBV29-1	TRBJ2-1	NA	TGCAGCGTTGAAGATCGAGGGAGGGCCGCCCATGAGCAGTTCTTC	CSVEDRGRAAHEQFF
TRBD1	TRBV9	TRBJ2-7	few	TGTGCCAGCAGCGCGACAGGGGAATCCGAGCAGTACTTC	CASSATGESEQYF
NA	TRBV4-3	TRBJ1-4	NA	TGCGCCAGCAGCCAATTGGGGGGTGCTAATGAAAAACTGTTTTTT	CASSQLGGANEKLFF
TRBD2	TRBV5-1	TRBJ2-7	NA	TGCGCCAGCAGCCCCCCCGGAGGTCTAGCGGGAGACGAGCAGTACTTC	CASSPPGGLAGDEQYF
TRBD2	TRBV7-3	TRBJ2-2	few	TGTGCCAGCAGCCCTCGACGGACTAGCGTAGACGGGGAGCTGTTTTTT	CASSPRRTSVDGELFF
NA	TRBV21-1	TRBJ2-2	NA	TGTGCCAGCAGCAAAGTGGCTAGCGGGAGGGCCGGGGAGCTGTTTTTT	CASSKVASGRAGELFF
TRBD2	TRBV19	TRBJ2-2	many	TGTGCCAGTAGTCCGCTAGCGGGAGCCCGCCCCGGGGAGCTGTTTTTT	CASSPLAGARPGELFF
TRBD2	TRBV23-1	TRBJ2-7	many	TGCGCCAGCAGTCCTCAACGACTAGCGGGATCCTACGAGCAGTACTTC	CASSPQRLAGSYEQYF
NA	TRBV28	TRBJ1-5	few	TGTGCCAGCAGTTTATCATCACAGGGTGCCCATCAGCCCCAGCATTTT	CASSLSSQGAHQPQHF
NA	TRBV30	TRBJ2-6	many	TGTGCCTGGATACTGGCTGGGGCCAACGTCCTGACTTTC	CAWILAGANVLTF
NA	TRBV28	TRBJ2-2	few	TGTGCCAGCAGCTACACCGGGGAGCTGTTTTTT	CASSYTGELFF
NA	TRBV28	TRBJ2-5	many	TGTGCCAGCAGTCCGTGGACTCCTCGAGAGACCCAGTACTTC	CASSPWTPRETQYF
TRBD2	TRBV29-1	TRBJ2-3	many	TGCAGCGTTGAGGTAGCGGGAGATACGCAGTATTTT	CSVEVAGDTQYF
TRBD2	TRBV7-7	TRBJ2-1	few	TGTGCTAGCAGCTTAACTAGCGTTCCGAATGAGCAGTTCTTC	CASSLTSVPNEQFF
TRBD1	TRBV7-9	TRBJ2-7	few	TGTGCCAGCAGTCCCGGAGTCGGACAGGGAAGTCTCGAGCAGTACTTC	CASSPGVGQGSLEQYF
NA	TRBV15	TRBJ2-3	NA	TGTGCCACCAGCAGAGGAGCAATGTCAGGGTCAGATACGCAGTATTTT	CATSRGAMSGSDTQYF
TRBD1	TRBV28	TRBJ2-4	few	TGTGCCAGCAGACCCACTCAGGGGGCTAGAGCCAAAAACATTCAGTACTTC	CASRPTQGARAKNIQYF
NA	TRBV7-7	TRBJ2-3	few	TGTGCTAGCAGCCAACTAGGAGGGGGCACAGATACGCAGTATTTT	CASSQLGGGTDTQYF
NA	TRBV28	TRBJ1-2	NA	TGTGCCAGCAGTTTAAATAGGGGCGTTTACTATGGCTACACCTTC	CASSLNRGVYYGYTF
TRBD1	TRBV5-4	TRBJ1-6	NA	TGTGCCAGCAGCTCTTACCGGGACAGGGTTTCACCCCTCCACTTT	CASSSYRDRVSPLHF
TRBD2	TRBV7-3	TRBJ2-2	few	TGTGCCAGCAGCTTAATTGCTTTAGGACTAGCGGGAGGCGGGGAGCTGTTTTTT	CASSLIALGLAGGGELFF
NA	TRBV5-1	TRBJ2-7	few	TGCGCCAGCAGCTTGGAAAGACAGGTTCCCGAGCAGTACTTC	CASSLERQVPEQYF
NA	TRBV4-3	TRBJ2-7	many	TGCGCCAGCAGCCTCGGGACAACGAACGCCGAGCAGTACTTC	CASSLGTTNAEQYF
NA	TRBV19	TRBJ1-5	NA	TGTGCCAGTAGGCGCCCGGGAGATCAGCCCCAGCATTTT	CASRRPGDQPQHF
TRBD2	TRBV28	TRBJ2-5	many	TGTGCCAGCAGCCGGACTAGCGGGACGGAGACCCAGTACTTC	CASSRTSGTETQYF
NA	TRBV7-2	TRBJ2-5	NA	TGTGCCAGCAGCTGGCGGCACGCGGGGCAAGAGACCCAGTACTTC	CASSWRHAGQETQYF
TRBD1	TRBV5-1	TRBJ1-2	NA	TGCGCCAGCAGCTTGGAGAAGGCAGGGGGCTCTGGCTACACCTTC	CASSLEKAGGSGYTF
NA	TRBV18	TRBJ2-7	many	TGTGCCAGCTCATCAGGGGCCTACGAGCAGTACTTC	CASSSGAYEQYF
TRBD2	TRBV9	TRBJ2-2	few	TGTGCCAGCAGCGACGGGACTAGCGGGAGTTGGAGCACCGGGGAGCTGTTTTTT	CASSDGTSGSWSTGELFF
NA	TRBV5-1	TRBJ1-4	few	TGCGCCAGCAGCTCGCGCGGGGGCGATGAAAAACTGTTTTTT	CASSSRGGDEKLFF
NA	TRBV4-3	TRBJ1-3	many	TGCGCCAGCAGCCAAGATGTCGCGGGAACCGGAAACACCATATATTTT	CASSQDVAGTGNTIYF
NA	TRBV9	TRBJ2-2	few	TGTGCCAGCAGTCGCGGGCGGGGTTTCGGGGAGCTGTTTTTT	CASSRGRGFGELFF
TRBD1	TRBV5-6	TRBJ2-2	few	TGTGCCAGCAGCCAAGCAGGGGGCGCAAGCACCGGGGAGCTGTTTTTT	CASSQAGGASTGELFF
TRBD1	TRBV2	TRBJ2-7	NA	TGTGCCAGCAGACCGACAGGGACCTACGAGCAGTACTTC	CASRPTGTYEQYF
NA	TRBV29-1	TRBJ2-7	many	TGCAGCGTTAGAAGGGCGGGGGCGGATGGAGAGCAGTACTTC	CSVRRAGADGEQYF
TRBD1	TRBV5-1	TRBJ2-7	NA	TGCGCCAGCAGCTTGACCCCCGGGACAGGGGGGAGCGAGCAGTACTTC	CASSLTPGTGGSEQYF
NA	TRBV18	TRBJ2-3	few	TGTGCCAGCTCACCAGAGGTAGTCACAGATACGCAGTATTTT	CASSPEVVTDTQYF
NA	TRBV7-3	TRBJ2-1	many	TGTGCCAGCAGCTTAAGTGGCCATGAGCAGTTCTTC	CASSLSGHEQFF
NA	TRBV4-2	TRBJ1-4	many	TGTGCCAGCAGCCAAGAAAACAGGCAGGGTGAAAAACTGTTTTTT	CASSQENRQGEKLFF
TRBD1	TRBV28	TRBJ2-7	few	TGTGCCAGCTGGAGGAGCGACAGGGCCGAGCAGTACTTC	CASWRSDRAEQYF
NA	TRBV18	TRBJ1-2	many	TGTGCCAGCTCACCAGCGGACAGATCCTATGGCTACACCTTC	CASSPADRSYGYTF
NA	TRBV7-3	TRBJ2-5	many	TGTGCCAGCAGCTTAGAACCCACGGTGGAGACCCAGTACTTC	CASSLEPTVETQYF
NA	TRBV15	TRBJ2-5	few	TGTGCCACCAGCAGAGATCTGGGGGCAGAGACCCAGTACTTC	CATSRDLGAETQYF
TRBD1	TRBV30	TRBJ1-2	few	TGTGCCTGGAGTGCGACAGGGGATAATGGCTACACCTTC	CAWSATGDNGYTF
TRBD1	TRBV7-7	TRBJ2-7	few	TGTGCTAGCAGGACAGGGGCCGAGCAGTACTTC	CASRTGAEQYF
NA	TRBV10-3	TRBJ1-4	NA	TGTGCCATCAGTGAAGGACAAGTCAATGAAAAACTGTTTTTT	CAISEGQVNEKLFF
NA	TRBV7-4	TRBJ2-3	few	TGTGCCAGCAGTTTCTCCTCGGGGGGCCCCACAGATACGCAGTATTTT	CASSFSSGGPTDTQYF
NA	TRBV5-6	TRBJ2-4	few	TGTGCCAGCAGCTTCTTTGTGGCGGAACTAGCCAAAAACATTCAGTACTTC	CASSFFVAELAKNIQYF
TRBD1	TRBV19	TRBJ2-7	NA	TGTGCCAGTAGTTCCTTGACAGGGTACCACGAGCAGTACTTC	CASSSLTGYHEQYF